The sequence of this TCR beta chain was determined in a study of control samples from healthy donors and cancer patients. TCRdb keeps only in-frame clones here, not all; method: immunoSEQ multiplex PCR. This repertoire comprises around 190,000 clones; its ten largest clones make up more than 2%. The ends were cut back, 2 bases at V and 8 bases at J, with 27 bases in the middle. CDR3 length equals 18 residues. The germline V gene has CDR1 LGHDT and CDR2 YNNKEL (reference sequence). Specimen: blood. This sequence joins TRBV3-1 (or the pseudogene TRBV3-2) and TRBJ1-1, with D maybe TRBD1 (5 bases). This sequence originates from a woman between 25 and 40 years old in good health. The CDR3 coding sequence is TGTGCCAGCAGCCAATGGGCCGCGGCAGGGTCCCCCGGCGGCGAAGCTTTCTTT. This codes for CASSQWAAAGSPGGEAFF.